The T cell receptor beta chain under discussion was sequenced for a study of control samples from healthy donors and cancer patients. Produced via immunoSEQ multiplex PCR; TCRdb's table is partial and in-frame only. Among 100,000 to 150,000 clones, about 88% were seen once, and the ten largest hold approximately 3.2%. The source is a man aged 45-60 years in good health. Material: blood.

CDR3 nucleotide sequence: TGTGCCAGCAGCGGGGCAGGGGGCTTTCTTGGTAATTCACCCCTCCACTTT. Protein sequence: CASSGAGGFLGNSPLHF. The chain is built from TRBV5-6 and TRBJ1-6; 8 nucleotides align to TRBD1. Germline CDR1 and CDR2: SGHDT and YYEEEE. V shed 4 bases and J 6 bases; nucleotides not matched to a gene: 12. The CDR3 loop spans 17 amino acids. Filled out from reference TRBV5-6 and TRBJ1-6, the complete variable domain reads DAGVTQSPTHLIKTRGQQVTLRCSPKSGHDTVSWYQQALGQGPQFIFQYYEEEERQRGNFPDRFSGHQFPNYSSELNVNALLLGDSALYLCASSGAGGFLGNSPLHFGNGTRLTVT.